These T cell receptor beta chains were read from a single sample in a study of cytomegalovirus exposure and HLA in healthy donors. The method was immunoSEQ multiplex PCR; TCRdb's version includes in-frame clones alone and lacks a portion of them. The profile shows over 200,000 clones, over 70% of them singletons. Sequencing used PBMCs. These receptors were collected from a woman in her fifties or sixties in good health and CMV-seropositive. The CDR3 runs from the conserved cysteine through the conserved F or W. A D gene is named only where the DNA matches it firmly. The size entry is marked missing in some rows and otherwise reads once, few, many or a size class.

J gene,CDR3 length,clone size,D gene,V gene,CDR3 DNA,CDR3 protein
TRBJ1-2,14,.,.,TRBV30,TGTGCCGGCCTTTCGGGGGGCGCCTACTATGGCTACACCTTC,CAGLSGGAYYGYTF
TRBJ1-4,14,.,TRBD1,TRBV5-8,TGTGCCAGCAGCTTGAGGGCAGGGGGCACAAAACTGTTTTTT,CASSLRAGGTKLFF
TRBJ2-2,13,.,.,TRBV5-1,TGCGCCAGCGGTGGACAGAACACCGGGGAGCTGTTTTTT,CASGGQNTGELFF
TRBJ2-2,15,.,.,TRBV2,TGTGCCAGCACTTCAAGAGGGAGTGGCACCGGGGAGCTGTTTTTT,CASTSRGSGTGELFF
TRBJ2-1,14,.,TRBD2,TRBV10-3,TGTGCCACCCTTGGGGGACTAGCGGGGAATGAGCAGTTCTTC,CATLGGLAGNEQFF
TRBJ1-5,15,.,TRBD1,TRBV18,TGTGCCAGCTCACCTGAGACAGGGCCTTATCAGCCCCAGCATTTT,CASSPETGPYQPQHF
TRBJ2-5,15,.,TRBD1,TRBV5-1,TGCGCCAGCAGCTCCCAAACAGGGGACCAAGAGACCCAGTACTTC,CASSSQTGDQETQYF
TRBJ1-1,15,.,TRBD1,TRBV2,TGTGCCGGCAGTGAATTCAGGGGGCTGAACACTGAAGCTTTCTTT,CAGSEFRGLNTEAFF
TRBJ2-7,14,.,TRBD1,TRBV7-2,TGTGCCAGCAGCCAATCGGGACAGACCTACGAGCAGTACTTC,CASSQSGQTYEQYF
TRBJ2-6,17,.,TRBD1,TRBV18,TGTGCCAGCTCACACAATCGACAGGGCTCTGGGGCCAACGTCCTGACTTTC,CASSHNRQGSGANVLTF
TRBJ2-3,15,.,TRBD1,TRBV18,TGTGCCAGCTCACCACGACAGGGATACACAGATACGCAGTATTTT,CASSPRQGYTDTQYF
TRBJ1-2,14,.,.,TRBV5-1,TGCGCCAGCAGCTTGGGGGCGGGGAACTATGGCTACACCTTC,CASSLGAGNYGYTF
TRBJ1-1,14,.,TRBD1,TRBV2,TGTGCCAGCAGCGTAGAGACAGGGGGAACTGAAGCTTTCTTT,CASSVETGGTEAFF
TRBJ1-6,14,.,.,TRBV7-2,TGTGCCAGCGGCCGGGGGGATTTTAATTCACCCCTCCACTTT,CASGRGDFNSPLHF
TRBJ2-5,16,once,.,TRBV7-2,TGTGCCAGCAGCGTACAGTGGGGCTCTTTCCAAGAGACCCAGTACTTC,CASSVQWGSFQETQYF
TRBJ2-5,18,.,TRBD2,TRBV7-8,TGTGCCAGCAGCTTAGTGGGGGGACTAGCGGGAGGGTGGCAGACCCAGTACTTC,CASSLVGGLAGGWQTQYF
TRBJ1-3,18,.,.,TRBV7-8,TGTGCCAGCAGCTTGAGGCCGGACAACCCGATCTCTGGAAACACCATATATTTT,CASSLRPDNPISGNTIYF
TRBJ2-7,11,.,.,TRBV29-1,TGCAGCGTCCAGAAAAACTACGAGCAGTACTTC,CSVQKNYEQYF
TRBJ2-1,15,few,TRBD2,TRBV6-4,TGTGCCAGCAGTGAACGACTAGCGGGAGACACTGAGCAGTTCTTC,CASSERLAGDTEQFF
TRBJ2-3,15,.,.,TRBV18,TGTGCCAGCTCACCGGCTAGCAAGAGCGGAGATACGCAGTATTTT,CASSPASKSGDTQYF
TRBJ1-2,12,few,TRBD1,TRBV30,TGTGCCTGCCCGGACAGGGGAGGCGGCTACACCTTC,CACPDRGGGYTF
TRBJ1-2,15,few,.,TRBV6-1,TGTGCCAGCAGTCCCGGACAGCCGTATAACTATGGCTACACCTTC,CASSPGQPYNYGYTF
TRBJ2-1,16,.,TRBD2,TRBV19,TGTGCCAGTAGTCTCTGGCTAGCGGCGCCTTACAATGAGCAGTTCTTC,CASSLWLAAPYNEQFF
TRBJ1-1,15,.,.,TRBV7-2,TGTGCCAGCAGCTTTTACCGGGACAACCACGCTGAAGCTTTCTTT,CASSFYRDNHAEAFF
TRBJ2-1,15,.,TRBD2,TRBV7-9,TGTGCCAGCAGCCCCAGGGTAGCGGGGTCCGATGAGCAGTTCTTC,CASSPRVAGSDEQFF
TRBJ2-5,15,.,TRBD2,TRBV2,TGTGCCAGCAGTGAAACTAGCGGCTATAGGGAGACCCAGTACTTC,CASSETSGYRETQYF
TRBJ2-3,16,.,TRBD2,TRBV7-7,TGTGCCAGCAGCCCTCGACTAGCGGGGGGGCCCGATACGCAGTATTTT,CASSPRLAGGPDTQYF
TRBJ1-2,15,.,.,TRBV30,TGTGCCTGGAGGGAGAAGCAGGGAACAGACTATGGCTACACCTTC,CAWREKQGTDYGYTF
TRBJ2-7,12,.,.,TRBV5-1,TGCGCCAGCAGCTTGGACGCGTACGAGCAGTACTTC,CASSLDAYEQYF
TRBJ1-1,15,.,TRBD1,TRBV27,TGTGCCAGCAGTTCCAAGGGGGCTATGAACACTGAAGCTTTCTTT,CASSSKGAMNTEAFF
TRBJ2-5,14,.,.,TRBV9,TGTGCCAGCAGCGTAAGGGGTCTGGGGGAGACCCAGTACTTC,CASSVRGLGETQYF
TRBJ1-4,16,.,TRBD1,TRBV25-1,TGTGCCAGCAGTGAATGGTGGACAGGGAATAATGAAAAACTGTTTTTT,CASSEWWTGNNEKLFF
TRBJ2-5,17,once,.,TRBV28,TGTGCCAGCAGTTTACCGACCTTGTCGAGGGAACAAGAGACCCAGTACTTC,CASSLPTLSREQETQYF
TRBJ1-2,14,.,.,TRBV19,TGTGCCAGTAGTATAGATGGCAGGAACTATGGCTACACCTTC,CASSIDGRNYGYTF
TRBJ2-1,15,.,TRBD2,TRBV7-2,TGTGCCAGCAGCCCCGGGACTAGTCCTTACAATGAGCAGTTCTTC,CASSPGTSPYNEQFF
TRBJ2-5,16,few,TRBD2,TRBV19,TGTGCCAGTAGTGTTCGGACTAGCGGAAAACAAGAGACCCAGTACTTC,CASSVRTSGKQETQYF
TRBJ2-7,14,once,TRBD1,TRBV18,TGTGCCAGCTCAGACACCGCAGGGGGACACGAGCAGTACTTC,CASSDTAGGHEQYF
TRBJ1-3,16,few,.,TRBV30,TGTGCCTGGAGCCTTGAGGGGGTTAGCTCTGGAAACACCATATATTTT,CAWSLEGVSSGNTIYF
TRBJ2-1,13,.,.,TRBV11-2,TGTGCCTCGGGGGTTGTGACCTACAATGAGCAGTTCTTC,CASGVVTYNEQFF
TRBJ2-1,15,.,TRBD1,TRBV5-4,TGTGCCAGCAGCTTAGGACAGGGAACCTACAATGAGCAGTTCTTC,CASSLGQGTYNEQFF
TRBJ2-3,15,.,.,TRBV11-2,TGTGCCAGCAGCTTGGGGACACCCGTGGCAGATACGCAGTATTTT,CASSLGTPVADTQYF
TRBJ1-1,14,.,.,TRBV28,TGTGCCAGCAGTGCTCCAGGGATGCGGACTGAAGCTTTCTTT,CASSAPGMRTEAFF
TRBJ2-5,12,.,TRBD2,TRBV30,TGTGCCTTTGGACTAGCCTTGGAGACCCAGTACTTC,CAFGLALETQYF
TRBJ1-1,15,once,.,TRBV5-4,TGTGCCAGCAGCGACCGACTCCAGGGGAACACTGAAGCTTTCTTT,CASSDRLQGNTEAFF
TRBJ1-4,12,.,.,TRBV7-9,TGTGCCAGCTCCCGGGGTAATGAAAAACTGTTTTTT,CASSRGNEKLFF
TRBJ2-5,17,.,TRBD2,TRBV7-2,TGTGCCAGCAGCTTAGCCCAGGGCGGGGGGTCCCGGGAGACCCAGTACTTC,CASSLAQGGGSRETQYF
TRBJ1-3,15,.,TRBD1,TRBV7-6,TGTGCCAGCAGCCCCCCAGGGACAGCTGGAAACACCATATATTTT,CASSPPGTAGNTIYF
TRBJ2-5,15,.,.,TRBV2,TGTGCCAGCAGTGTGTCTTACATATACCAAGAGACCCAGTACTTC,CASSVSYIYQETQYF
TRBJ2-7,11,.,.,TRBV6-5,TGTGCCAGCAGACAGGGAGGGAAGCAGTACTTC,CASRQGGKQYF
TRBJ1-2,15,.,TRBD1,TRBV6-1,TGTGCCAGCGGGAGGACAGGGGTCGGCTACTATGGCTACACCTTC,CASGRTGVGYYGYTF
TRBJ1-2,14,.,.,TRBV6-6,TGTGCCAGCAGTTACCAGGCAAAACTCTATGGCTACACCTTC,CASSYQAKLYGYTF
TRBJ1-1,15,.,TRBD1,TRBV4-1,TGCGCCAGCAGCCATTTAGGACAGGGGAACACTGAAGCTTTCTTT,CASSHLGQGNTEAFF
TRBJ1-5,15,.,TRBD1,TRBV19,TGTGCCAGTAGCCCGGGACAGGGGGGCTCTCAGCCCCAGCATTTT,CASSPGQGGSQPQHF
TRBJ2-3,16,.,TRBD2,TRBV4-1,TGCGCCAGCAGCCGGACTAGCGGGAGTTTCACAGATACGCAGTATTTT,CASSRTSGSFTDTQYF